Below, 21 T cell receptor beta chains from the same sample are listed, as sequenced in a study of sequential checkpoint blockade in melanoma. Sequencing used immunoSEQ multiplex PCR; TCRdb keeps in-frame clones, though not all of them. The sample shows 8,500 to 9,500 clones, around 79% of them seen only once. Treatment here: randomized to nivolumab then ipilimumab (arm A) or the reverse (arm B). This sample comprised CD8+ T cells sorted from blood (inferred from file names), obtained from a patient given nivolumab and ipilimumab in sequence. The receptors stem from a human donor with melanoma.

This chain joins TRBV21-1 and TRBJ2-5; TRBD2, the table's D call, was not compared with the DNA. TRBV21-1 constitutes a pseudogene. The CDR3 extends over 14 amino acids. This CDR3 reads CASSMRRGRETQYF. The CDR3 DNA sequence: TGTGCCAGCAGCATGAGGCGGGGGCGGGAGACCCAGTACTTC.

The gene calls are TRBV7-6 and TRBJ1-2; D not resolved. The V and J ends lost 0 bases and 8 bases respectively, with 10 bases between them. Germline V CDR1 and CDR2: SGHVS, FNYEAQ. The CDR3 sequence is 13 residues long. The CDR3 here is CASSLATLGGYTF. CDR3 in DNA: TGTGCCAGCAGCTTAGCGACACTCGGAGGCTACACCTTC. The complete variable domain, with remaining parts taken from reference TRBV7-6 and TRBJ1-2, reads GAGVSQSPRYKVTKRGQDVALRCDPISGHVSLYWYRQALGQGPEFLTYFNYEAQQDKSGLPNDRFSAERPEGSISTLTIQRTEQRDSAMYRCASSLATLGGYTFGSGTRLTVV.

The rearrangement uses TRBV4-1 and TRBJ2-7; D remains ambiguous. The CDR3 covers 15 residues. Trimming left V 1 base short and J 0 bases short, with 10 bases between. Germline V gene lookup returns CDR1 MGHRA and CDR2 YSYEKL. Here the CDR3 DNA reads TGCGCCAGCAGCCAAGGAGGCTCTAGCTCCTACGAGCAGTACTTC. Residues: CASSQGGSSSYEQYF.

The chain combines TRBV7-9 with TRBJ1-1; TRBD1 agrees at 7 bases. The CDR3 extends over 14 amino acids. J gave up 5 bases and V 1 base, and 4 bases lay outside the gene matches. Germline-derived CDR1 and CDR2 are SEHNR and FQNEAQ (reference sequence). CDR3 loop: CASSLGQGYTEAFF. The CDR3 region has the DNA TGTGCCAGCAGCTTAGGACAGGGATATACTGAAGCTTTCTTT. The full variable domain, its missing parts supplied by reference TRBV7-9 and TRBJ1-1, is DTGVSQNPRHKITKRGQNVTFRCDPISEHNRLYWYRQTLGQGPEFLTYFQNEAQLEKSRLLSDRFSAERPKGSFSTLEIQRTEQGDSAMYLCASSLGQGYTEAFFGQGTRLTVV.

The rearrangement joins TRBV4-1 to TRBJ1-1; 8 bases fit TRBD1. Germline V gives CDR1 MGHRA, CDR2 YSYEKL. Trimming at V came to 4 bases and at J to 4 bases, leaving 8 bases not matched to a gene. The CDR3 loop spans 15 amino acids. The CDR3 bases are TGCGCCAGCAGCCTTCTCGGACAGGGAGCCACTGAAGCTTTCTTT. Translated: CASSLLGQGATEAFF.

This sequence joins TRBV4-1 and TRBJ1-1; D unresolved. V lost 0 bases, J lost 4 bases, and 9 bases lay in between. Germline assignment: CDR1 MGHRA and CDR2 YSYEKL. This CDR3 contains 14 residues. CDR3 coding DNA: TGCGCCAGCAGCCAAGACTCCGTCGGCACTGAAGCTTTCTTT. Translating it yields CASSQDSVGTEAFF.

This CDR3 reads CASSLSGQGARGAFF. CDR3 nucleotide sequence: TGTGCCAGCAGCTTAAGCGGACAGGGGGCTAGGGGAGCTTTCTTT. The chain carries TRBV7-9 and TRBJ1-1; 11 bases fit TRBD1. The germline CDR1 and CDR2 sequences are SEHNR and FQNEAQ (reference sequence). This CDR3 has 15 residues. Germline trimming cut 2 bases from V and 10 bases from J; bases unmatched to any gene: 9.

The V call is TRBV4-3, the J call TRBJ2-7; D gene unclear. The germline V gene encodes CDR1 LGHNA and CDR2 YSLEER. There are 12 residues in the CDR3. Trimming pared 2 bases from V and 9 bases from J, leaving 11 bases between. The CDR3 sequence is CASSQTPLVQYF. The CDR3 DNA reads TGCGCCAGCAGCCAAACCCCACTTGTGCAGTACTTC.

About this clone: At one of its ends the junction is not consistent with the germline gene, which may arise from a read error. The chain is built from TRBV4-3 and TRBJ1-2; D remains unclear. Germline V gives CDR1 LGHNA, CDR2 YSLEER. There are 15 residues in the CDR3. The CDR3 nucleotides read TGCGCCAGCAGTCAAGGACTCGGGAGTCATGGTGGCTACACCTTC. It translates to CASSQGLGSHGGYTF.

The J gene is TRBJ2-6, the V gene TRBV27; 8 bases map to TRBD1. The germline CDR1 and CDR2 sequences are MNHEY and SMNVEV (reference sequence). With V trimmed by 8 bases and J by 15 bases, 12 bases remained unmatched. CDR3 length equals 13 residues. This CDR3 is CASRLTGERPLTF. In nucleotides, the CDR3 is TGTGCCAGCCGCCTGACAGGGGAAAGGCCCCTGACTTTC.

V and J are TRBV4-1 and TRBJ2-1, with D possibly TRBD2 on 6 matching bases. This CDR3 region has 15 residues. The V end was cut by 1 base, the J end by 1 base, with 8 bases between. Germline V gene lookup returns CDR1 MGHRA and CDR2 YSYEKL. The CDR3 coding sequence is TGCGCCAGCAGCCAAGGGAGGGGTTCCTACAATGAGCAGTTCTTC. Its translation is CASSQGRGSYNEQFF.

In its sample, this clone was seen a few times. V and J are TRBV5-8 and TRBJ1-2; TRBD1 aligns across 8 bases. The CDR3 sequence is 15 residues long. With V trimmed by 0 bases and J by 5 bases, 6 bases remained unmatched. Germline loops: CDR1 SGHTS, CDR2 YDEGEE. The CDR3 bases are TGTGCCAGCAGCTTGGAGGACAGGGTGATTTATGGCTACACCTTC. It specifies CASSLEDRVIYGYTF. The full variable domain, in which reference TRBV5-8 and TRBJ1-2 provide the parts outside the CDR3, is EAGVTQSPTHLIKTRGQQATLRCSPISGHTSVYWYQQALGLGLQFLLWYDEGEERNRGNFPPRFSGRQFPNYSSELNVNALELEDSALYLCASSLEDRVIYGYTFGSGTRLTVV.

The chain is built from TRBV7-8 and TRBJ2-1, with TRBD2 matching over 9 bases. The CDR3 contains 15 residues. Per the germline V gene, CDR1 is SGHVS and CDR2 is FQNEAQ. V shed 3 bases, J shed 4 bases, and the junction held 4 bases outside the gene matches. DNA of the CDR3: TGTGCCAGCAGCTTCACGACTAGCGGTTACAATGAGCAGTTCTTC. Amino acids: CASSFTTSGYNEQFF.

CDR3 loop: CASSQGSGTGEFERAFF. CDR3 in DNA: TGCGCCAGCAGCCAAGGTTCCGGGACAGGGGAGTTCGAGCGAGCTTTCTTT. V is TRBV4-3 and J is TRBJ1-1, with 10 bases matching TRBD1. The CDR3 has 17 residues. J gave up 10 bases and V 1 base, and 15 bases lay outside the gene matches. Germline CDR1 LGHNA, CDR2 YSLEER.

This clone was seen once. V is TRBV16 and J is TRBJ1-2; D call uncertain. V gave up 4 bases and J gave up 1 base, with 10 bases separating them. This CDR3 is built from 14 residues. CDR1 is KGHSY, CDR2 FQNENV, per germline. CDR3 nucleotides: TGTGCCAGCAGCCCCCTGAGCGTTAACTATGGCTACACCTTC. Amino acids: CASSPLSVNYGYTF.

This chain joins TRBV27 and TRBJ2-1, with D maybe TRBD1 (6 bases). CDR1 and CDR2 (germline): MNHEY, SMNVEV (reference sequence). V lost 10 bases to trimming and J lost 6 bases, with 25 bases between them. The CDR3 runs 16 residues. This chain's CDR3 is CATSGLGRGFANEQFF. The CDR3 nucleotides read TGTGCCACCTCCGGCTTGGGCAGGGGTTTTGCCAATGAGCAGTTCTTC.

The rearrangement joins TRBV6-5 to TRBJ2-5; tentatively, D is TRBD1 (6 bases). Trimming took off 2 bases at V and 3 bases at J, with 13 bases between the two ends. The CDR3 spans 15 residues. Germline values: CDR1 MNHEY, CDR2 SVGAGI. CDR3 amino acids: CASSYEQGRKETQYF. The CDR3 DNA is TGTGCCAGCAGTTACGAACAGGGCCGGAAAGAGACCCAGTACTTC.

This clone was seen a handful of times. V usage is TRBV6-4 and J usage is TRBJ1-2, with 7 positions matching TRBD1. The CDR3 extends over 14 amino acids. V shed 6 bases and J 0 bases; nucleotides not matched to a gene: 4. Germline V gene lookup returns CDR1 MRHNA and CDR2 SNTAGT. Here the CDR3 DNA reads TGTGCCAGCAGGATGACAGGGACTAACTATGGCTACACCTTC. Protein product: CASRMTGTNYGYTF.

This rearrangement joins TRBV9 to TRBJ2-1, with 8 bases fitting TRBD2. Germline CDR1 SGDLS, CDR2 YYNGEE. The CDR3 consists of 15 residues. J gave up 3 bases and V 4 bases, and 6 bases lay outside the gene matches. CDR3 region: CASSNSGGNYNEQFF. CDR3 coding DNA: TGTGCCAGCAGCAACAGCGGGGGTAACTACAATGAGCAGTTCTTC.

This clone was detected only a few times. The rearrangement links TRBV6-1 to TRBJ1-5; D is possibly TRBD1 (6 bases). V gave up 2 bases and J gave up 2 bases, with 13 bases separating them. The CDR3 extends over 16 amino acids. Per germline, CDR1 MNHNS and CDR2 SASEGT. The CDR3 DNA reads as TGTGCCAGCAGTGAAAGGGCAGGGGTTGGCAATCAGCCCCAGCATTTT. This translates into CASSERAGVGNQPQHF.

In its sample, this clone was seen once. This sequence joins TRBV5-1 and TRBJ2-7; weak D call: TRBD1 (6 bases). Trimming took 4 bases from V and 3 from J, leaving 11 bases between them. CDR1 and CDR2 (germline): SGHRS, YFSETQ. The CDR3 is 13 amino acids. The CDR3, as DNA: TGCGCCAGCAGCCATCAGGGGATCTACGAGCAGTACTTC. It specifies CASSHQGIYEQYF.